The TCR beta chain described here comes from a study of regulatory T cells in long-lasting Graves disease. CDR3-region Arm-PCR and iRepertoire HTBI primers produced the TCR beta libraries. Original handling: Analysis of the samples identified roughly 62 TRBV and 14 TRBJ segments. TCRdb reanalysed the multiplex PCR reads using MiXCR and keeps one entry per CDR3 protein. The V and J calls and clone size come from TCRdb's table, not from the authors' own analysis. Among around 510,000 distinct CDR3 sequences, around 21% were seen once, and the ten largest hold over 7.5%. The CDR3 spans 14 residues. Germline V lookup: CDR1 LNHDA, CDR2 SQIVND (reference sequence). V gave up 10 bases and J gave up 0 bases, with 15 bases separating them. This clonotype occurred a few times. Time point here: persistent/refractory GD, antithyroid drugs over 5 years with positive TRAb. The TCR library was made from RNA that had been extracted from PBMCs in TRIzol.

The sequencing used peripheral blood mononuclear cells (PBMCs), collected when the disease was refractory, from a patient treated with antithyroid drugs. The chain employs TRBV19 and TRBJ1-1; D may be TRBD1 (6 bases). The sequence derives from a female donor with Graves disease. The CDR3 loop reads CATKGGRLNTEAFF. Here the CDR3 DNA reads TGTGCCACCAAGGGGGGCAGACTGAACACTGAAGCTTTCTTT.